The next 27 T cell receptor beta chains were all read from a single sample in a study of a mutant IDH1 vaccine in newly diagnosed glioma. Their cognate antigens are unknown. The time point was: week 35, safety follow-up. In every dose of vaccine, 300 ug of mutant IDH1 20-mer peptide was given alongside topical imiquimod. The data were produced by immunoSEQ multiplex PCR, yet TCRdb's version contains in-frame clones alone and is incomplete. The data contain tens of thousands of clones, around 89% of them singletons. The sequencing here drew on PBMCs, taken from a glioma patient whose treatment included an IDH1 peptide vaccine. The receptors originated from a man aged 35 to 55 with glioma.

The rearrangement uses TRBV9 and TRBJ2-3, with D maybe TRBD1 (6 bases). Germline V CDR1 and CDR2: SGDLS, YYNGEE. The CDR3 is 16 amino acids. V shed 3 bases and J shed 0 bases, with 14 bases lying between them. The CDR3 protein is CASSAHRVQSTDTQYF. The CDR3 DNA is TGTGCCAGCAGCGCGCACAGGGTTCAAAGCACAGATACGCAGTATTTT.

V gene TRBV28 combines with J gene TRBJ2-6; 8 bases map to TRBD1. CDR1 is MDHEN, CDR2 SYDVKM, per germline. V lost 8 bases and J lost 0; bases outside the gene matches: 12. The CDR3 is 18 amino acids. DNA for the CDR3: TGTGCCAGCGGGTTACCGGGACAGGCATACTCTGGGGCCAACGTCCTGACTTTC. Its protein product is CASGLPGQAYSGANVLTF.

The chain links TRBV25-1 to TRBJ2-5, with TRBD1 identical over 10 bases. This CDR3 spans 14 amino acids. Germline assignment: CDR1 MGHDK and CDR2 SYGVNS. V was clipped by 6 bases and J by 4 bases; unmatched bases: 5. DNA of the CDR3: TGTGCCAGCAGAGCGACAGGGGGCGCAGAGACCCAGTACTTC. Residues: CASRATGGAETQYF. The whole variable domain, remainder taken from reference TRBV25-1 and TRBJ2-5, is EADIYQTPRYLVIGTGKKITLECSQTMGHDKMYWYQQDPGMELHLIHYSYGVNSTEKGDLSSESTVSRIRTEHFPLTLESARPSHTSQYLCASRATGGAETQYFGPGTRLLVL.

This chain joins TRBV28 and TRBJ1-2; tentative D call: TRBD1 (5 bases). V dropped 6 bases and J dropped 5 bases, with 16 bases sitting between them. From germline, CDR1 is MDHEN and CDR2 SYDVKM. The CDR3 totals 14 residues. CDR3 coding DNA: TGTGCCAGCAGCCAGGGTGGGGTGGGGTATGGCTACACCTTC. Encoded protein: CASSQGGVGYGYTF.

The V call is TRBV5-1, the J call TRBJ2-7; D possibly corresponds to TRBD1 (8 bases). Germline lookup yields CDR1 SGHRS and CDR2 YFSETQ. Between the trimmed V and J ends, which lost 5 bases and 6 bases, there was a span of 27 bases. The CDR3 sequence is 17 residues long. CDR3 sequence: CASSSSPRTGGGGEQYF. The CDR3 nucleotides are TGCGCCAGCAGTTCCTCTCCACGCACAGGGGGAGGGGGCGAGCAGTACTTC.

The V gene is TRBV19, the J gene TRBJ2-4, with D perhaps given as TRBD1 or TRBD2 (5 bases each). The V gene lost 3 bases and the J gene lost 5 bases, with 11 bases spanning the gap. The CDR3 sequence is 14 residues long. From germline, CDR1 is LNHDA and CDR2 SQIVND (reference sequence). CDR3 sequence reads: CASSIPGAENIQYF. Written as DNA, the CDR3 is TGTGCCAGTAGTATCCCCGGGGCCGAAAACATTCAGTACTTC. The full variable domain, its missing parts supplied by reference TRBV19 and TRBJ2-4, is DGGITQSPKYLFRKEGQNVTLSCEQNLNHDAMYWYRQDPGQGLRLIYYSQIVNDFQKGDIAEGYSVSREKKESFPLTVTSAQKNPTAFYLCASSIPGAENIQYFGAGTRLSVL.

The chain is built from TRBV28 and TRBJ1-3, with a tentative D call TRBD1 (6 bases). V was pared by 4 bases and J by 0 bases, with 13 bases between. CDR1 and CDR2 (germline): MDHEN, SYDVKM. CDR3 length: 16 amino acids. The CDR3 is CASSSPGGGSGNTIYF. Here the CDR3 DNA reads TGTGCCAGCAGTTCACCCGGAGGGGGCTCTGGAAACACCATATATTTT.

The gene calls are TRBV19 and TRBJ1-5; D is uncertain. Germline CDR1 and CDR2: LNHDA and SQIVND (reference sequence). The CDR3 covers 16 residues. V dropped 0 bases and J dropped 1 base, with 10 bases sitting between them. Here the CDR3 reads CASSIEHATSNQPQHF. The CDR3 DNA is TGTGCCAGTAGTATAGAGCACGCCACCAGCAATCAGCCCCAGCATTTT.

Regarding this clone: This CDR3 is also generated by other DNA sequences in the sample. The chain couples TRBV10-3 to TRBJ1-1; D unresolved. The CDR3 extends over 12 amino acids. The germline V gene encodes CDR1 ENHRY and CDR2 SYGVKD. V lost 9 bases and J 5 bases, leaving 13 bases between the germline ends. The chain's CDR3 is CAMRAEGTEAFF. The DNA of the CDR3 is TGTGCCATGCGGGCTGAGGGTACTGAAGCTTTCTTT.

This sequence joins TRBV7-2 and TRBJ2-3; D is unresolved. V gave up 1 base and J gave up 4 bases, with 15 bases separating them. The CDR3 has 16 amino acids. Per germline, CDR1 SGHTA and CDR2 FQGNSA. The CDR3 DNA reads TGTGCCAGCAGCTTAGAGTTCTGGGGAAGCGCAGATACGCAGTATTTT. This encodes CASSLEFWGSADTQYF.

The V call is TRBV20-1, the J call TRBJ1-2; D is uncertain. Germline V CDR1 and CDR2: DFQATT, SNEGSKA (reference sequence). Trimming removed 5 bases from V and 6 bases from J, with 10 bases in between. The CDR3 totals 11 residues. The CDR3 sequence is CSALDEDGYTF. CDR3 sequence (DNA): TGCAGTGCTTTGGACGAAGATGGCTACACCTTC.

The J gene is TRBJ2-7, the V gene TRBV7-2; D gene unclear. The CDR3 is made up of 12 amino acids. Germline V gene data show CDR1 as SGHTA and CDR2 as FQGNSA. V lost 0 bases and J lost 2, with 2 bases in between. The CDR3, as DNA: TGTGCCAGCAGCTTAGCCACCTACGAGCAGTACTTC. The encoded protein is CASSLATYEQYF.

The chain recombines TRBV2 with TRBJ1-3; possibly TRBD1 for D (5 bases). The germline gives CDR1 SNHLY, CDR2 FYNNEI. V was cut by 3 bases and J by 9 bases, with 21 bases left in between. The CDR3 contains 16 residues. The CDR3 loop reads CASSDIWTRGMGTIYF. The CDR3 nucleotides read TGTGCCAGCAGTGATATCTGGACACGCGGCATGGGCACCATATATTTT. Based on the CDR3 plus reference TRBV2 and TRBJ1-3, the full variable domain is EPEVTQTPSHQVTQMGQEVILRCVPISNHLYFYWYRQILGQKVEFLVSFYNNEISEKSEIFDDQFSVERPDGSNFTLKIRSTKLEDSAMYFCASSDIWTRGMGTIYFGEGSWLTVV.

The CDR3 DNA follows: TGTGCCAGCAGTTCTGGAACCGGGACAGGACTTTATGGCTACACCTTC. Translation: CASSSGTGTGLYGYTF. The chain joins TRBV6-6 to TRBJ1-2, with 8 bases that match TRBD1. The CDR3 extends over 16 amino acids. The germline V gene encodes CDR1 MNHNY and CDR2 SVGAGI (reference sequence). V trimming: 4 bases; J trimming: 5 bases; junction bases outside the gene matches: 12.

The rearrangement joins TRBV5-1 to TRBJ1-5; 10 bases fit TRBD1. This CDR3 has 14 residues. Germline assignment: CDR1 SGHRS and CDR2 YFSETQ. V was pared by 4 bases and J by 5 bases, with 3 bases of the junction left unmatched. This CDR3 reads CASSAGTGDQPQHF. The DNA of the CDR3 is TGCGCCAGCAGCGCCGGGACAGGGGATCAGCCCCAGCATTTT.

The chain employs TRBV5-1 and TRBJ2-7; 8 bases are a match to TRBD1. The ends lost 4 bases at V and 2 bases at J; junction bases unmatched: 11. The germline V gene has CDR1 SGHRS and CDR2 YFSETQ. The CDR3 consists of 16 residues. The CDR3 sequence is CASSPQPGQAAYEQYF. CDR3 DNA sequence: TGCGCCAGCAGCCCACAGCCGGGACAGGCCGCCTACGAGCAGTACTTC.

The chain recombines TRBV7-9 with TRBJ2-1; no firm D call. Trimming removed 5 bases from V and 4 bases from J, with 18 bases in between. This CDR3 is 16 amino acids long. Germline V gene sequence: CDR1 SEHNR, CDR2 FQNEAQ (reference sequence). The CDR3 spells CASSPEGTWMYNEQFF. CDR3 DNA sequence: TGTGCCAGCAGCCCTGAAGGCACCTGGATGTACAATGAGCAGTTCTTC.

The chain links TRBV7-9 to TRBJ2-2, with 8 bases aligning to TRBD1. The V and J ends lost 5 bases and 2 bases, in that order; junction bases with no gene match: 4. CDR3 size: 15 residues. CDR1 is SEHNR and CDR2 is FQNEAQ in the germline V gene (reference sequence). This chain's CDR3 is CASSRQGPNTGELFF. In DNA form, the CDR3 reads TGTGCCAGCAGCCGACAGGGGCCAAACACCGGGGAGCTGTTTTTT.

The rearrangement joins TRBV4-3 to TRBJ2-1; 7 bases are shared with TRBD2. This CDR3 contains 16 residues. J lost 0 bases, V lost 1 base, and 3 bases had no gene match. Per germline, CDR1 LGHNA and CDR2 YSLEER. CDR3 amino acids: CASSQGASGSYNEQFF. CDR3 DNA: TGCGCCAGCAGCCAAGGGGCTAGCGGCTCCTACAATGAGCAGTTCTTC.

The chain has TRBV19 and TRBJ2-2, with 12 bases that match TRBD2. J was trimmed by 0 bases and V by 0 bases; bases with no gene match: 2. The CDR3 loop spans 18 amino acids. Looked up from germline, CDR1 is LNHDA and CDR2 is SQIVND (reference sequence). The CDR3 here is CASSIEGLAGSNTGELFF. The CDR3 DNA follows: TGTGCCAGTAGTATAGAAGGACTAGCGGGATCGAACACCGGGGAGCTGTTTTTT.

The chain recombines TRBV5-4 with TRBJ1-1; no clear D. V lost 7 bases and J lost 1, with 11 bases in between. The CDR3 has 13 residues. CDR1 and CDR2 from the germline V gene are SGHNT and YYREEE (reference sequence). Here the CDR3 DNA reads TGTGCCAGCGGCCGGACCACGAACACTGAAGCTTTCTTT. Translation: CASGRTTNTEAFF.

This clone was seen only once. This chain connects TRBV28 to TRBJ1-2; no clear D gene. The V and J ends lost 10 bases and 0 bases respectively, with 12 bases between them. This CDR3 has 13 amino acids. The germline V gene has CDR1 MDHEN and CDR2 SYDVKM. DNA for the CDR3: TGTGCCACTGGGAACAGAGCTAACTATGGCTACACCTTC. This gives the protein CATGNRANYGYTF.

The count of this clone is one. This chain uses TRBV6-1 with TRBJ1-2; 8 bases line up with TRBD1. V shed 5 bases and J 8 bases; nucleotides not matched to a gene: 10. Germline CDR1 is MNHNS and CDR2 is SASEGT. The CDR3 loop spans 14 amino acids. The CDR3 spells CASSWVGQGSGYTF. The CDR3 DNA reads TGTGCCAGCAGTTGGGTAGGACAGGGTAGCGGCTACACCTTC.

The V and J genes are TRBV28 and TRBJ1-4; D not certain. Germline CDR1 and CDR2: MDHEN and SYDVKM. The CDR3 loop spans 12 amino acids. V dropped 2 bases and J dropped 11 bases, with 9 bases sitting between them. The CDR3 reads CASSLPETKLFF. The CDR3 DNA sequence: TGTGCCAGCAGTTTACCCGAGACGAAACTGTTTTTT.

This chain connects TRBV10-3 to TRBJ1-3; 10 bases match TRBD1. There are 15 residues in the CDR3. Germline assignment: CDR1 ENHRY and CDR2 SYGVKD. V shed 10 bases, J shed 1 base, and the junction held 7 bases outside the gene matches. In DNA, the CDR3 is TGTGCCAGTGCCGGGACAGGGGATTCTGGAAACACCATATATTTT. Translation gives CASAGTGDSGNTIYF.

This clone was counted once. The V gene is TRBV5-8, the J gene TRBJ1-2, with D hard to call. Trimming removed 5 bases at V and 4 bases at J, with 15 bases between. Per the germline V gene, CDR1 is SGHTS and CDR2 is YDEGEE. There are 14 residues in the CDR3. The CDR3 reads CASRGNVWIYGYTF. The DNA of the CDR3 is TGTGCCAGCAGGGGGAACGTTTGGATCTATGGCTACACCTTC.

This sequence joins TRBV27 and TRBJ2-6; no reliable D call. Trimming stripped 2 bases from V and 4 bases from J, with 12 bases between. This CDR3 is 16 amino acids long. Looked up from germline, CDR1 is MNHEY and CDR2 is SMNVEV (reference sequence). In DNA form, the CDR3 reads TGTGCCAGCAGTTTAGATTTCCGACCCGGGGCCAACGTCCTGACTTTC. Its translation: CASSLDFRPGANVLTF.